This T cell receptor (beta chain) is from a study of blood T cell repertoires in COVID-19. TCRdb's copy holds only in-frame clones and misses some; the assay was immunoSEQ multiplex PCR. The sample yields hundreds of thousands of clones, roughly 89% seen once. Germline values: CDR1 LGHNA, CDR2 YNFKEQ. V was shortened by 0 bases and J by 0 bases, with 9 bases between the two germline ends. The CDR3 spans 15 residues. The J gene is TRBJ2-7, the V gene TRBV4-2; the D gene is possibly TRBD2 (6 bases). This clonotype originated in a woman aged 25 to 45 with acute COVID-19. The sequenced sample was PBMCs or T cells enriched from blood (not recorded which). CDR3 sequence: CASSQDFGGSYEQYF. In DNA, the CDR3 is TGTGCCAGCAGCCAAGATTTCGGGGGCTCCTACGAGCAGTACTTC.